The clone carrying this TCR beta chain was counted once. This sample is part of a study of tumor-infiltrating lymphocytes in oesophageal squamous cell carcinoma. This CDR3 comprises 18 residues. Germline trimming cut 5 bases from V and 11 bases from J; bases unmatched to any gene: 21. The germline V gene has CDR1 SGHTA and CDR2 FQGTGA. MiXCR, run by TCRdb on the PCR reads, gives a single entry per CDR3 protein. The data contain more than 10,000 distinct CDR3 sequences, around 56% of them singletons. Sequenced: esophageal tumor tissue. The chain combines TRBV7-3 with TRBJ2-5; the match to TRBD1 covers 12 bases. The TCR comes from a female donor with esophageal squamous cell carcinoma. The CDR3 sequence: CASSPNRGTGGFGNEQYF. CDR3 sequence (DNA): TGTGCCAGCAGCCCAAACCGTGGGACAGGGGGCTTTGGGAATGAGCAGTACTTC.